One sample yielded the 18 T cell receptor beta chains listed below, sequenced in a study of cytomegalovirus exposure and HLA in healthy donors. It was with 60 Vbeta and 13 Jbeta primers that the PCR ran. The table came from immunoSEQ multiplex PCR; TCRdb's copy has only in-frame clones and leaves some out. The table shows 100,000 to 150,000 clones, with about 81% occurring only once. Sequencing input: PBMCs. The receptors here all came from a woman aged 35 to 49 in good health and CMV-seropositive.

The chain uses TRBV6-1 and TRBJ1-4; 9 positions agree with TRBD1. Germline-derived CDR1 and CDR2 are MNHNS and SASEGT. V lost 7 bases to trimming and J lost 7 bases; unmatched junction nucleotides: 7. The CDR3 runs 14 residues. This CDR3 reads CASKAPGQGEKLFF. Written as DNA, the CDR3 is TGTGCCAGCAAAGCACCGGGACAGGGTGAAAAACTGTTTTTT.

This clone was found once. The chain combines TRBV7-2 with TRBJ1-1; D may be TRBD1 (5 bases). Germline loops: CDR1 SGHTA, CDR2 FQGNSA. V was pared by 1 base and J by 1 base, with 7 bases between. This CDR3 region has 14 residues. The CDR3 nucleotides are TGTGCCAGCAGCTTAGTAAGGGGGAACACTGAAGCTTTCTTT. Encoded protein: CASSLVRGNTEAFF.

V is TRBV7-2 and J is TRBJ1-2; D is possibly TRBD1 (6 bases). Germline V gives CDR1 SGHTA, CDR2 FQGNSA. CDR3 length equals 13 residues. The germline V and J ends were trimmed by 5 bases and 1 base, with 8 bases remaining between them. The CDR3, as DNA: TGTGCCAGCAGCCCACAGGGTAACTATGGCTACACCTTC. This encodes CASSPQGNYGYTF.

This clone came up a few times. The chain joins TRBV7-6 to TRBJ1-2; 12 bases agree with TRBD1. Germline CDR1 reads SGHVS; CDR2 reads FNYEAQ. V gave up 5 bases and J gave up 1 base; unmatched junction bases: 8. The CDR3 loop spans 17 amino acids. CDR3 amino acids: CASSPGTGGAGNYGYTF. CDR3 bases: TGTGCCAGCAGCCCCGGGACAGGGGGCGCGGGTAACTATGGCTACACCTTC. Full variable domain (missing parts from reference TRBV7-6 and TRBJ1-2): GAGVSQSPRYKVTKRGQDVALRCDPISGHVSLYWYRQALGQGPEFLTYFNYEAQQDKSGLPNDRFSAERPEGSISTLTIQRTEQRDSAMYRCASSPGTGGAGNYGYTFGSGTRLTVV.

This clone showed up just once. The V call is TRBV13, the J call TRBJ1-1; TRBD1 is a possible D gene (5 bases). The V end lost 6 bases, the J end lost 0 bases, and 11 bases lay between the germline ends. Germline V gene sequence: CDR1 PRHDT, CDR2 FYEKMQ (reference sequence). This CDR3 has 14 residues. The CDR3 reads CASSMTVLNTEAFF. The CDR3 DNA is TGTGCCAGCAGTATGACAGTTTTGAACACTGAAGCTTTCTTT.

The chain combines TRBV30 with TRBJ2-3; TRBD1 matches at 7 bases. This CDR3 comprises 15 residues. CDR1 is GTSNPN and CDR2 is SVGIG in the germline V gene (reference sequence). With V trimmed by 0 bases and J by 0 bases, 3 bases remained unmatched. The CDR3, as DNA: TGTGCCTGGAGTGTAGACAGGGCTAGCACAGATACGCAGTATTTT. Protein product: CAWSVDRASTDTQYF.

The chain has TRBV18 and TRBJ1-5, with TRBD1 identical over 8 bases. This CDR3 region has 16 residues. Germline V gene data show CDR1 as KGHSH and CDR2 as LQKENI. Trimming at V came to 2 bases and at J to 0 bases, leaving 3 bases not matched to a gene. The CDR3 loop reads CASSPAGQASNQPQHF. CDR3 nucleotide sequence: TGTGCCAGCTCACCAGCGGGACAGGCTAGCAATCAGCCCCAGCATTTT.

The chain links TRBV5-5 to TRBJ1-1; possible D gene TRBD1, 6 bases. CDR3 length: 15 residues. Germline V gives CDR1 SGHKS, CDR2 YYEKEE (reference sequence). The V and J ends lost 4 bases and 4 bases respectively, with 17 bases between them. CDR3 protein: CASSVIQGISTEAFF. As DNA, the CDR3 is TGTGCCAGCAGCGTAATACAGGGAATAAGCACTGAAGCTTTCTTT.

The rearrangement links TRBV7-3 to TRBJ2-5, with 7 bases that match TRBD1. The CDR3 totals 18 residues. The germline V gene encodes CDR1 SGHTA and CDR2 FQGTGA. After removal of 5 bases from V and 0 bases from J, the junction contained 15 bases not matched to a gene. In DNA form, the CDR3 reads TGTGCCAGCAGCCCAAGGGGGCAGGGCAGGTTGTACCAAGAGACCCAGTACTTC. This encodes CASSPRGQGRLYQETQYF.

CDR3: CASSLGTDYNSNQPQHF. CDR3 bases: TGTGCCAGCAGCTTGGGGACAGATTACAATAGCAATCAGCCCCAGCATTTT. This chain joins TRBV7-9 and TRBJ1-5, with 7 bases aligning to TRBD1. Germline CDR1 is SEHNR and CDR2 is FQNEAQ (reference sequence). Trimming took 3 bases from V and 0 from J; bases not matched to a gene: 8. The CDR3 is 17 amino acids.

This clone appeared once. The chain couples TRBV29-1 to TRBJ2-5, with D perhaps TRBD1 (6 bases). Gene TRBJ2-7 matches the end of the DNA better, so the J call may be wrong. From germline, CDR1 is SQVTM and CDR2 ANQGSEA. The CDR3 length is 14 residues. CDR3 sequence reads: CSVEEGAGTYEQYF. DNA for the CDR3: TGCAGCGTTGAAGAGGGGGCAGGGACCTACGAGCAGTACTTC.

The gene calls are TRBV28 and TRBJ2-1; 9 nucleotides align to TRBD2. CDR3 length: 16 residues. Trimming removed 6 bases from V and 4 bases from J; junction bases left unmatched: 10. CDR1 and CDR2 (germline): MDHEN, SYDVKM. The CDR3 is CASSTIAGDDYNEQFF. CDR3 nucleotides: TGTGCCAGCAGCACAATAGCGGGAGATGATTACAATGAGCAGTTCTTC.

The gene calls are TRBV7-2 and TRBJ2-1; no definite D call. Trimming shortened V by 1 base and J by 11 bases, and 9 bases separated the two germline ends. CDR3 length: 12 residues. Per germline, CDR1 SGHTA and CDR2 FQGNSA. The chain's CDR3 is CASSLGSQKQFF. For the CDR3, the DNA is TGTGCCAGCAGCTTAGGTAGCCAGAAGCAGTTCTTC.

This clone was recorded only once. This chain uses TRBV27 with TRBJ2-1; 10 bases fit TRBD2. The germline CDR1 and CDR2 sequences are MNHEY and SMNVEV (reference sequence). V shed 2 bases, J shed 2 bases, and the junction held 9 bases outside the gene matches. The CDR3 runs 18 residues. CDR3: CASSLALAGVVTYNEQFF. The DNA for the CDR3 is TGTGCCAGCAGTTTAGCCCTAGCGGGAGTAGTGACCTACAATGAGCAGTTCTTC.

The chain employs TRBV10-1 and TRBJ2-1, with 7 nucleotides matching TRBD2. V lost 7 bases, J lost 5 bases, and 11 bases stayed unmatched. This CDR3 comprises 15 residues. From germline, CDR1 is WNHNN and CDR2 SYGVQD (reference sequence). CDR3 bases: TGCGCCAGCATGGAGCGGGACTGTCCCCACAATGAGCAGTTCTTC. Translation: CASMERDCPHNEQFF.

Only a few counts were recorded for this clone. At one end the junction does not follow the germline gene, possibly because of a read error. The V call is TRBV7-6, the J call TRBJ2-5; TRBD1 agrees at 9 bases. CDR3 length equals 16 residues. Germline CDR1 and CDR2: SGHVS and FNYEAQ. CDR3: CASTLRPGQGYETQYF. CDR3 DNA sequence: TGTGCCAGCACCTTAAGGCCAGGACAGGGGTATGAGACCCAGTACTTC.

The chain couples TRBV5-4 to TRBJ2-7, with 7 bases identical to TRBD1. Losses at the gene ends were 4 bases for V and 4 bases for J; bases not matched to a gene: 8. Germline CDR1 reads SGHNT; CDR2 reads YYREEE (reference sequence). The CDR3 runs 14 residues. This chain's CDR3 is CASSTGTATYEQYF. The CDR3 nucleotides read TGTGCCAGCAGCACCGGGACAGCGACTTACGAGCAGTACTTC.

The chain uses TRBV11-3 and TRBJ2-5; 12 nucleotides line up with TRBD2. V shed 1 base, J shed 4 bases, and the junction held 7 bases outside the gene matches. Germline CDR1 SGHNT, CDR2 YENEEA. The CDR3 runs to 17 residues. The CDR3: CASSLGRTSGTTETQYF. The CDR3 nucleotides read TGTGCCAGCAGCTTAGGACGGACTAGCGGGACTACAGAGACCCAGTACTTC.